The subject of this entry is one TCR beta chain. TCRdb's table, derived via immunoSEQ multiplex PCR, lists solely in-frame clones and lacks some. The table records 50,000 to 70,000 clones, 90% to 95% of them present only once. The record originates from a study of T cell changes during pregnancy in multiple sclerosis. Trimming took 6 bases from V and 5 from J, leaving 15 bases between them. Germline CDR1 is SGHDN and CDR2 is FVKESK. This CDR3 has 14 residues. The V and J genes are TRBV14 and TRBJ2-3; D may be TRBD1 (6 bases). Here the sequenced sample was peripheral blood, taken after pregnancy. The TCR sequence derives from a female donor in good health, enrolled as a control in a pregnancy study. CDR3 in amino acids: CASRLSGAKDTQYF. The CDR3 region has the DNA TGTGCCAGCAGGCTATCAGGGGCGAAAGATACGCAGTATTTT.